The T cell receptor (beta chain) under discussion was sequenced for a study of shared clonotypes between healthy human individuals. Overall study context: Per-donor plates numbered three CD4 naive, three CD4 memory, two CD8 naive and one CD8 memory. The study's findings and limits: Donors were few, which limited the genetic and exposure-history diversity represented. Among the subsets, naive ones generally showed larger estimated richness than memory ones.

Caucasian adults living in Nashville, Tennessee, provided all samples. Germline V gene sequence: CDR1 ENHRY, CDR2 SYGVKD. This CDR3 is built from 16 residues. The junction had 8 bases not matched to a gene; V was cut back by 3 bases and J by 4 bases. Profiled with immunoSEQ multiplex PCR; TCRdb holds only in-frame clones, not every one. Of 1 million to 1.2 million clones in the sample, 60% to 80% were seen once. Concerning this clone: As yet, its antigen is unknown.

This TCR was recovered from a man aged 18 to 35 in good health. Some clones in this sample may be carry-over from other donors' samples. J is TRBJ2-3 and V is TRBV10-3; 9 nucleotides agree with TRBD2. Sequencing was performed on memory CD4+ T cells from PBMCs. Subset here: CD45RA-negative fraction. CDR3 DNA: TGTGCCATCAGTGAAGATAGCGGGAGCGGATCAGATACGCAGTATTTT. Residues: CAISEDSGSGSDTQYF.